The clone carrying this TCR beta chain was seen many times. This sample was included in a study of Graves' ophthalmopathy and Graves' hyperthyroidism. The sequenced template was RNA, covering the TCR beta CDR3 region. RT-PCR was first run with HTBI primers, then multiplex PCR in a second round. TCRdb re-called the multiplex PCR reads with MiXCR, one entry per CDR3 protein. The repertoire consists of around 340,000 distinct CDR3 sequences, with roughly a sixth occurring once and the leading ten covering 9% to 15%. V lost 0 bases and J lost 7, with 6 bases in between. This CDR3 has 11 residues. CDR1 and CDR2 from the germline V gene are SQVTM and ANQGSEA.

This TCR derives from an adult man with Graves' ophthalmopathy. This chain connects TRBV29-1 to TRBJ2-5; tentatively, D is TRBD2 (5 bases). The sequenced sample consisted of peripheral blood. The CDR3 loop reads CSVEEAGTQYF. Here the CDR3 DNA reads TGCAGCGTTGAAGAGGCGGGGACCCAGTACTTC.